These 11 T cell receptor beta chains were sequenced from one sample in a study of PD-L1 blockade in urothelial cancer. Sequenced by immunoSEQ multiplex PCR; TCRdb stores in-frame clones only, minus some. The table has roughly 120,000 clones, roughly 90% seen once. As for time point: peripheral blood 6 weeks after treatment start. The sequencing used PBMCs, collected around atezolizumab (anti-PD-L1) treatment. These receptors all stem from a man between 60 and 70 years old with urothelial cancer.

This CDR3 is CASSMGGYQETQYF. CDR3 in DNA: TGTGCCAGTAGTATGGGGGGTTACCAAGAGACCCAGTACTTC. The chain is built from TRBV19 and TRBJ2-5; possible D gene TRBD2, 6 bases. V dropped 3 bases and J dropped 0 bases, with 8 bases sitting between them. Germline CDR1 is LNHDA and CDR2 is SQIVND (reference sequence). The CDR3 is 14 residues long.

The chain has TRBV4-1 and TRBJ2-7, with D possibly matching TRBD1 (6 bases). The CDR3 runs to 17 residues. V lost 1 base, J lost 3 bases, and 19 bases lay in between. The germline V gene encodes CDR1 MGHRA and CDR2 YSYEKL. CDR3 region: CASSQARGSDTRYEQYF. In nucleotides, the CDR3 is TGCGCCAGCAGCCAAGCGAGGGGGTCGGATACCCGCTACGAGCAGTACTTC.

The rearrangement links TRBV19 to TRBJ1-5, with D possibly matching TRBD1 (5 bases). The germline V gene encodes CDR1 LNHDA and CDR2 SQIVND (reference sequence). The V end was cut by 9 bases, the J end by 1 base, with 13 bases between. CDR3 size: 14 residues. The CDR3 loop is CASGGFESNQPQHF. Written as DNA, the CDR3 is TGTGCCAGCGGGGGATTTGAGAGCAATCAGCCCCAGCATTTT.

The chain employs TRBV18 and TRBJ2-5; 8 positions match TRBD1. The CDR3 extends over 15 amino acids. The germline V gene has CDR1 KGHSH and CDR2 LQKENI. The V and J ends lost 3 bases and 1 base, in that order; junction bases with no gene match: 4. The CDR3: CASSPGTGLQETQYF. In DNA form, the CDR3 reads TGTGCCAGCTCACCCGGGACAGGCCTCCAAGAGACCCAGTACTTC.

The chain links TRBV11-1 to TRBJ2-1; TRBD2 matches at 8 bases. The germline gives CDR1 SGHAT, CDR2 FQDESV (reference sequence). The trim removed 1 base at V and 4 bases at J, leaving 3 bases unmatched. The CDR3 has 15 residues. The CDR3 DNA reads as TGTGCCAGCAGCTTAGTGGCTAGCGGGTACAATGAGCAGTTCTTC. Residues: CASSLVASGYNEQFF.

The chain carries TRBV4-2 and TRBJ2-5; the match to TRBD2 covers 12 bases. The junction had 1 base not matched to a gene; V was cut back by 3 bases and J by 2 bases. Germline V gene data show CDR1 as LGHNA and CDR2 as YNFKEQ. CDR3 length equals 15 residues. The CDR3 region has the DNA TGTGCCAGCAGCCAGGGACTAGCGGGTCAAGAGACCCAGTACTTC. Its protein product is CASSQGLAGQETQYF.

V and J are TRBV19 and TRBJ1-5; 7 nucleotides line up with TRBD1. This CDR3 spans 16 amino acids. Germline V gene data show CDR1 as LNHDA and CDR2 as SQIVND (reference sequence). V lost 3 bases and J lost 3; bases outside the gene matches: 8. The CDR3: CASSIQTGFFNQPQHF. In DNA form, the CDR3 reads TGTGCCAGTAGTATTCAGACAGGGTTTTTCAATCAGCCCCAGCATTTT.

The chain couples TRBV5-1 to TRBJ2-1; 7 bases align to TRBD2. Trimming took 0 bases from V and 5 from J; bases not matched to a gene: 8. Germline V gene sequence: CDR1 SGHRS, CDR2 YFSETQ. The CDR3 spans 16 residues. This CDR3 reads CASSLVGGTTHNEQFF. CDR3 in DNA: TGCGCCAGCAGCTTGGTGGGGGGGACTACTCACAATGAGCAGTTCTTC.

The V and J genes are TRBV5-5 and TRBJ2-2, with 9 bases identical to TRBD1. Germline lookup yields CDR1 SGHKS and CDR2 YYEKEE (reference sequence). The CDR3 contains 15 residues. The trim removed 3 bases at V and 6 bases at J, leaving 6 bases unmatched. The CDR3 DNA follows: TGTGCCAGCAGCTCGTGGACAGGGGTGGCCGGGGAGCTGTTTTTT. Translated, it gives CASSSWTGVAGELFF. Looking up the rest from reference TRBV5-5 and TRBJ2-2 gives the full variable domain: DAGVTQSPTHLIKTRGQQVTLRCSPISGHKSVSWYQQVLGQGPQFIFQYYEKEERGRGNFPDRFSARQFPNYSSELNVNALLLGDSALYLCASSSWTGVAGELFFGEGSRLTVL.

This chain joins TRBV18 and TRBJ2-7, with 9 bases lining up with TRBD1. The CDR3 runs 16 residues. Trimming removed 3 bases from V and 5 bases from J; junction bases left unmatched: 11. CDR1 KGHSH and CDR2 LQKENI come from the germline V gene. The CDR3 sequence: CASSPMPGQGPHEQYF. The CDR3 DNA sequence: TGTGCCAGCTCACCTATGCCGGGACAGGGCCCCCACGAGCAGTACTTC.

This clone was seen just once. This chain joins TRBV5-1 and TRBJ2-2; weak D call: TRBD2 (6 bases). CDR3 length equals 15 residues. V was pared by 4 bases and J by 5 bases, with 15 bases between. Germline CDR1 and CDR2: SGHRS and YFSETQ. Written as DNA, the CDR3 is TGCGCCAGCAGCCCCCGCGGAGGGGTGACCGGGGAGCTGTTTTTT. As protein: CASSPRGGVTGELFF.